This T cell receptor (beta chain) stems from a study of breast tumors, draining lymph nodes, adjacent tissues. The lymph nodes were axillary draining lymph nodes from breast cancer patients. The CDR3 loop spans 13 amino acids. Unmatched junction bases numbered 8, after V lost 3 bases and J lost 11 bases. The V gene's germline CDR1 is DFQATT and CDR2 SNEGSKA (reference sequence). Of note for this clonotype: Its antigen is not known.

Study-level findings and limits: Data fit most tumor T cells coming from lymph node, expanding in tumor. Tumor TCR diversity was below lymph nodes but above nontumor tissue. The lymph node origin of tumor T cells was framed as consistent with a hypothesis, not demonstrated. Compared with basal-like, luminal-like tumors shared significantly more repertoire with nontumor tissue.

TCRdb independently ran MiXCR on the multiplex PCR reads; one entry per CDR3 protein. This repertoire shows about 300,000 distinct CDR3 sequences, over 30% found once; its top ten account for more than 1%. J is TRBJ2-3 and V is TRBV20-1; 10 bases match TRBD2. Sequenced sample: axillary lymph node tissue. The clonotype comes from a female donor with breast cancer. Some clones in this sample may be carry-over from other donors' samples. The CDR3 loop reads CSASRTSGYEQYF. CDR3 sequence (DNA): TGCAGTGCTAGCCGGACTAGCGGTTATGAGCAGTATTTT.